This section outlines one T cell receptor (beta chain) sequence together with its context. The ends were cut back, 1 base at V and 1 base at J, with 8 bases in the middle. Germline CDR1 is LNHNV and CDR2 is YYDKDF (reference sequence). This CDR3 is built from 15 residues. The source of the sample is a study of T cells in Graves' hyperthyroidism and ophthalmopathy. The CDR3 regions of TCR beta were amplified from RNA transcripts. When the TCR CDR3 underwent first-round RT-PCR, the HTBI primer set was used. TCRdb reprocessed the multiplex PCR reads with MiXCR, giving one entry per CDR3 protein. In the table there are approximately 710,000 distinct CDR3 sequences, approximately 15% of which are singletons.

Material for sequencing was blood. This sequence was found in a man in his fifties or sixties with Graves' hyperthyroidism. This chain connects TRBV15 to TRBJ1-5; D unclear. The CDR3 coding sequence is TGTGCCACCAGCAGAGTAAAAATAAGCAATCAGCCCCAGCATTTT. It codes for CATSRVKISNQPQHF.